This T cell receptor beta chain originates from a study of blood T cell repertoires in COVID-19. Individuals aged about 18 to 100 years were recruited from about two dozen US areas. Each recovered donor of Cohort 3 presented with two negative PCRs, clearance, or symptom resolution. The table came from immunoSEQ multiplex PCR; TCRdb's copy has only in-frame clones and leaves some out. The data show a few hundred thousand clones, with roughly nine tenths seen just once and roughly 0.99% held by the top ten. This sequence was found in a young man who had recovered from COVID-19. Sequenced material: PBMCs or T cells enriched from blood (not recorded which).

CDR3 region: CASSNRNTGELFF. The CDR3 region has the DNA TGTGCCAGCAGTAACAGGAACACCGGGGAGCTGTTTTTT. The V and J genes are TRBV28 and TRBJ2-2, with unresolved D. Germline CDR1 is MDHEN and CDR2 is SYDVKM. Trimming took off 5 bases at V and 1 base at J, with 5 bases between the two ends. This CDR3 contains 13 residues.